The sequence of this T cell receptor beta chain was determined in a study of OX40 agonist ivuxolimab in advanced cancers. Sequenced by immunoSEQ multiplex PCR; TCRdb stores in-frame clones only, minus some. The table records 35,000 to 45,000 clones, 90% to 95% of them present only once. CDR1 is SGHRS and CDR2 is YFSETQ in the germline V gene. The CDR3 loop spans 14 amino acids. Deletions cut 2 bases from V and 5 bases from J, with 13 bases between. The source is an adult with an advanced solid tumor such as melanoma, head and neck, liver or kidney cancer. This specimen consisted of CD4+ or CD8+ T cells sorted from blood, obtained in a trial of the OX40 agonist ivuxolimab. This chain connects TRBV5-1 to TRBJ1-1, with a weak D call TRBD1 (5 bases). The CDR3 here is CASSFRSGGTEAFF. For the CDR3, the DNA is TGCGCCAGCAGCTTCAGATCGGGGGGGACTGAAGCTTTCTTT.